Listed here are 18 T cell receptor beta chains from one sample, sequenced in a study of OX40 agonist ivuxolimab in advanced cancers. Library preparation employed the immunoSEQ multiplex PCR assay. As stored in TCRdb, this immuneACCESS dataset retains in-frame rearrangements with V and J assigned. A fraction of the clones does not appear; measured against another copy, unresolved V genes explain less than half of the discrepancy, and the remainder lacks a known reason. The sample table holds 60,000 to 65,000 clones, of which just under 85% were seen once. The ten largest clones capture 9.8% of the sample. This specimen consisted of CD4+ or CD8+ T cells sorted from blood, obtained in a trial of the OX40 agonist ivuxolimab. The source is an adult with an advanced solid tumor such as melanoma, head and neck, liver or kidney cancer.

The chain carries TRBV19 and TRBJ1-1, with no clear D. V was cut by 0 bases and J by 4 bases, with 12 bases left in between. Germline V gene lookup returns CDR1 LNHDA and CDR2 SQIVND (reference sequence). The CDR3 length is 15 residues. For the CDR3, the DNA is TGTGCCAGTAGTATAGATGGACGGATTCGCACTGAAGCTTTCTTT. Translating it yields CASSIDGRIRTEAFF.

This clone showed up just a few times. The CDR3 is CASSRDQRNTEAFF. CDR3 DNA: TGTGCCAGCTCGCGTGATCAGAGGAACACTGAAGCTTTCTTT. This chain links TRBV18 with TRBJ1-1; D gene ambiguous. Germline CDR1 and CDR2: KGHSH and LQKENI. Trimming took 6 bases from V and 1 from J, leaving 12 bases between them. The CDR3 has 14 amino acids.

As concerns this clone: Sequence at one end of the junction differs from germline and may be a read error. The CDR3 is CASSLRRGVASF. The CDR3 DNA reads as TGTGCCAGTAGTCTACGGAGGGGGGTAGCGTCCTTC. This sequence joins TRBV19 and TRBJ1-2; tentative D call: TRBD1 (6 bases). This CDR3 has 12 residues. The germline V gene encodes CDR1 LNHDA and CDR2 SQIVND (reference sequence).

This chain links TRBV30 with TRBJ2-3; possible D gene TRBD2, 6 bases. Germline V gene lookup returns CDR1 GTSNPN and CDR2 SVGIG (reference sequence). This CDR3 has 18 amino acids. Trimming cost V 0 bases and J 0 bases, with 19 bases left between them. The CDR3 region is CAWSVNLGWRGSTDTQYF. In DNA, the CDR3 is TGTGCCTGGAGTGTTAACTTGGGGTGGCGGGGAAGCACAGATACGCAGTATTTT.

CDR3 coding DNA: TGTGCCAGCAGCCCTTGGGACAGCTACGAGCAGTACTTC. Amino acid sequence: CASSPWDSYEQYF. The chain employs TRBV7-9 and TRBJ2-7, with TRBD1 identical over 7 bases. V shed 5 bases, J shed 3 bases, and the junction held 4 bases outside the gene matches. The CDR3 loop spans 13 amino acids. Germline CDR1 reads SEHNR; CDR2 reads FQNEAQ (reference sequence).

This chain joins TRBV30 and TRBJ2-7; D gene ambiguous. The CDR3 is 11 residues long. V was shortened by 4 bases and J by 1 base, with 5 bases between the two germline ends. CDR1 and CDR2 (germline): GTSNPN, SVGIG (reference sequence). CDR3 amino acids: CAWIRSYEQYF. In DNA, the CDR3 is TGTGCCTGGATACGGTCCTACGAGCAGTACTTC.

The V gene is TRBV7-9, the J gene TRBJ2-7; perhaps TRBD1 as D (7 bases). Germline loops: CDR1 SEHNR, CDR2 FQNEAQ (reference sequence). The length of the CDR3 is 14 residues. V gave up 3 bases and J gave up 6 bases, with 15 bases separating them. The CDR3 is CASSFVTQGGEQYF. In DNA, the CDR3 is TGTGCCAGCAGCTTTGTGACCCAGGGGGGCGAGCAGTACTTC.

V usage is TRBV7-2 and J usage is TRBJ1-3; no definite D call. V lost 5 bases and J 1 base, leaving 9 bases between the germline ends. The CDR3 extends over 14 amino acids. Looked up from germline, CDR1 is SGHTA and CDR2 is FQGNSA. The CDR3 here is CASSTQWSGNTIYF. The CDR3 DNA sequence: TGTGCCAGCAGCACACAGTGGTCTGGAAACACCATATATTTT.

The chain uses TRBV14 and TRBJ2-2; maybe TRBD1 (6 bases). V lost 5 bases and J 5 bases, leaving 9 bases between the germline ends. Germline V lookup: CDR1 SGHDN, CDR2 FVKESK. The CDR3 is 13 residues long. CDR3 in amino acids: CASSYQGTGELFF. The CDR3 DNA sequence: TGTGCCAGCAGCTACCAGGGGACCGGGGAGCTGTTTTTT.

The chain carries TRBV7-9 and TRBJ2-3; TRBD2 matches at 9 bases. J was trimmed by 0 bases and V by 5 bases; bases with no gene match: 12. Germline CDR1 is SEHNR and CDR2 is FQNEAQ (reference sequence). This CDR3 has 18 amino acids. The CDR3 is CASSAPAGGGSSTDTQYF. CDR3 nucleotide sequence: TGTGCCAGCAGCGCTCCAGCGGGAGGCGGTAGTAGCACAGATACGCAGTATTTT. The entire variable domain, with the rest obtained from reference TRBV7-9 and TRBJ2-3, is as follows: DTGVSQNPRHKITKRGQNVTFRCDPISEHNRLYWYRQTLGQGPEFLTYFQNEAQLEKSRLLSDRFSAERPKGSFSTLEIQRTEQGDSAMYLCASSAPAGGGSSTDTQYFGPGTRLTVL.

The J gene is TRBJ2-3, the V gene TRBV7-2, with TRBD2 matching 13 bases. The CDR3 has 15 residues. In germline, CDR1 is SGHTA, CDR2 FQGNSA. With V trimmed by 5 bases and J by 10 bases, 9 bases remained unmatched. The DNA for the CDR3 is TGTGCCAGCAGCAAATGGACTAGCGGGAGTACCGCGCAGTATTTT. It translates to CASSKWTSGSTAQYF.

This clone was seen a handful of times. The genes are TRBV28 and TRBJ1-2; no clear D. The CDR3 is 13 residues long. V lost 2 bases, J lost 2 bases, and 6 bases lay in between. The V gene's germline CDR1 is MDHEN and CDR2 SYDVKM. The chain's CDR3 is CASSLGRNYGYTF. As DNA, the CDR3 is TGTGCCAGCAGTTTAGGGAGAAACTATGGCTACACCTTC.

The chain recombines TRBV7-2 with TRBJ1-2, with TRBD1 as a possible D gene (5 bases). Looked up from germline, CDR1 is SGHTA and CDR2 is FQGNSA. This CDR3 region has 15 residues. V was trimmed by 1 base and J by 2 bases, leaving 11 bases between them. The CDR3, as DNA: TGTGCCAGCAGCTTAGAATCCCAGGGCAACTATGGCTACACCTTC. It codes for CASSLESQGNYGYTF.

This rearrangement joins TRBV11-2 to TRBJ2-7; no clear D. This CDR3 is 16 amino acids long. V was shortened by 0 bases and J by 6 bases, with 18 bases between the two germline ends. Germline V gives CDR1 SGHAT, CDR2 FQNNGV. CDR3 bases: TGTGCCAGCAGCTTAGATGGTGTCTGGGGAAACATCGAGCAGTACTTC. This codes for CASSLDGVWGNIEQYF.

This clone is a singleton in its sample. This chain connects TRBV29-1 to TRBJ2-7, with 9 bases fitting TRBD2. Germline CDR1 SQVTM, CDR2 ANQGSEA. The CDR3 spans 13 residues. With 7 bases clipped from V and 7 bases from J, the junction kept 11 bases outside the gene matches. DNA of the CDR3: TGCAGCGCCCGAAAAGGCCTAGCGGGAGAGCAGTACTTC. This translates into CSARKGLAGEQYF.

The CDR3 loop is CASSQGPPSGANVLTF. In DNA, the CDR3 is TGCGCCAGCAGTCAGGGGCCGCCTTCTGGGGCCAACGTCCTGACTTTC. The chain is built from TRBV5-1 and TRBJ2-6; tentative D call: TRBD1 (6 bases). The germline V and J ends were trimmed by 5 bases and 1 base, with 13 bases remaining between them. The V gene's germline CDR1 is SGHRS and CDR2 YFSETQ. CDR3 length: 16 residues. The full variable domain, in which reference TRBV5-1 and TRBJ2-6 provide the parts outside the CDR3, is KAGVTQTPRYLIKTRGQQVTLSCSPISGHRSVSWYQQTPGQGLQFLFEYFSETQRNKGNFPGRFSGRQFSNSRSEMNVSTLELGDSALYLCASSQGPPSGANVLTFGAGSRLTVL.

This clone has a single count. This chain connects TRBV7-3 to TRBJ2-5; D remains ambiguous. Germline V CDR1 and CDR2: SGHTA, FQGTGA. V shed 4 bases and J shed 1 base, with 7 bases lying between them. The length of the CDR3 is 13 residues. The CDR3 coding sequence is TGTGCCAGCAGCTCCCGACCCCAAGAGACCCAGTACTTC. This gives the protein CASSSRPQETQYF.

This chain joins TRBV11-3 and TRBJ2-7; D not resolved. The V and J ends lost 1 base and 1 base respectively, with 5 bases between them. The CDR3 length is 13 residues. Germline assignment: CDR1 SGHNT and CDR2 YENEEA. The CDR3 DNA reads TGTGCCAGCAGCTTAGGCGGTTCCTACGAGCAGTACTTC. This codes for CASSLGGSYEQYF. The complete variable domain, with remaining parts taken from reference TRBV11-3 and TRBJ2-7, reads EAGVVQSPRYKIIEKKQPVAFWCNPISGHNTLYWYLQNLGQGPELLIRYENEEAVDDSQLPKDRFSAERLKGVDSTLKIQPAELGDSAVYLCASSLGGSYEQYFGPGTRLTVT.